This T cell receptor (beta chain) derives from a study of blood T cell repertoires in COVID-19. Overall study context: PBMCs, B-cell-depleted T cells, or T cells were the source of the cDNA or gDNA that made up the material.

Enrolled through a virtual design, the participants were between roughly 18 and 90 years of age and came from about two dozen US areas. Clinical history as reported by participants underpinned cohort assignment. Two consecutive negative NP/OP PCR tests, clearance, or resolved symptoms defined Cohort 3 recovery. Only in-frame clones appear in the TCRdb table, and some are missing; sequencing was by immunoSEQ multiplex PCR. The data contain 110,000 to 150,000 clones, just under 85% of them singletons. The ends lost 4 bases at V and 9 bases at J; junction bases unmatched: 7. Germline lookup yields CDR1 SGHRS and CDR2 YFSETQ. This CDR3 has 13 residues.

The TCR comes from a woman between 35 and 50 years old who had recovered from COVID-19. The sequencing sample was made of PBMCs or T cells enriched from blood (not recorded which). The chain carries TRBV5-1 and TRBJ1-3; 7 bases agree with TRBD1. CDR3 sequence reads: CASSGGQAGTIYF. The DNA of the CDR3 is TGCGCCAGCAGCGGAGGACAGGCCGGCACCATATATTTT.